A selection of T cell receptor beta chains follows, all from one sample in a study of long-term antiretroviral therapy in people with HIV. Sequencing used immunoSEQ multiplex PCR; TCRdb keeps in-frame clones, though not all of them. This sample has roughly 31,000 clones, with approximately 86% found just once. This material consisted of unsorted PBMCs, taken around 5 years before starting antiretroviral therapy. The source of these receptors is a man over 45 with HIV. Both conserved end residues are part of each CDR3. Fields, in order: J gene, clone size, D gene, V gene, CDR3 protein, CDR3 DNA. D genes are given only for firm matches. Clone sizes are given selectively: once, few, many, or a class where the clone is expanded.

J gene: TRBJ1-1; clone size: -; D gene: -; V gene: TRBV5-1; CDR3 protein: CASSLSGADTEAFF; CDR3 DNA: TGCGCCAGCAGCTTATCAGGGGCGGACACTGAAGCTTTCTTT
J gene: TRBJ2-7; clone size: few; D gene: -; V gene: TRBV2; CDR3 protein: CASSVDRPSYEQYF; CDR3 DNA: TGTGCCAGCAGTGTCGACAGGCCCTCCTACGAGCAGTACTTC
J gene: TRBJ2-2; clone size: -; D gene: TRBD2; V gene: TRBV9; CDR3 protein: CASSVAGGSNTGELFF; CDR3 DNA: TGTGCCAGCAGCGTAGCGGGGGGGTCGAACACCGGGGAGCTGTTTTTT
J gene: TRBJ2-2; clone size: -; D gene: TRBD1; V gene: TRBV9; CDR3 protein: CASSVTGQGYTGELFF; CDR3 DNA: TGTGCCAGCAGCGTCACGGGACAGGGATACACCGGGGAGCTGTTTTTT
J gene: TRBJ1-1; clone size: -; D gene: -; V gene: TRBV5-1; CDR3 protein: CASSPQWDTEAFF; CDR3 DNA: TGCGCCAGCAGCCCGCAGTGGGACACTGAAGCTTTCTTT
J gene: TRBJ2-7; clone size: -; D gene: -; V gene: TRBV20-1; CDR3 protein: CSAGRYEQYF; CDR3 DNA: TGCAGTGCCGGACGGTACGAGCAGTACTTC
J gene: TRBJ2-7; clone size: -; D gene: TRBD1; V gene: TRBV28; CDR3 protein: CASSGTGEGNYEQYF; CDR3 DNA: TGTGCCAGCAGCGGGACAGGGGAGGGCAACTACGAGCAGTACTTC
J gene: TRBJ2-1; clone size: once; D gene: -; V gene: TRBV7-3; CDR3 protein: CASSLSSGEQFF; CDR3 DNA: TGTGCCAGCAGCTTAAGTTCGGGTGAGCAGTTCTTC
J gene: TRBJ1-1; clone size: -; D gene: -; V gene: TRBV11-2; CDR3 protein: CASNKQLMNTEAFF; CDR3 DNA: TGTGCCAGCAACAAACAGCTCATGAACACTGAAGCTTTCTTT
J gene: TRBJ2-2; clone size: -; D gene: TRBD1; V gene: TRBV10-3; CDR3 protein: CAIRNPGQGAGELFF; CDR3 DNA: TGTGCCATCAGGAACCCGGGACAGGGGGCCGGGGAGCTGTTTTTT
J gene: TRBJ1-5; clone size: -; D gene: TRBD1; V gene: TRBV6-6; CDR3 protein: CASTRQGGQPQHF; CDR3 DNA: TGTGCCAGCACCCGACAGGGCGGTCAGCCCCAGCATTTT
J gene: TRBJ2-2; clone size: -; D gene: TRBD2; V gene: TRBV5-1; CDR3 protein: CASSLLAGGSTGELFF; CDR3 DNA: TGCGCCAGCAGCTTACTAGCGGGGGGGAGCACCGGGGAGCTGTTTTTT
J gene: TRBJ2-2; clone size: -; D gene: -; V gene: TRBV30; CDR3 protein: CAWSWNTGELFF; CDR3 DNA: TGTGCCTGGAGTTGGAACACCGGGGAGCTGTTTTTT
J gene: TRBJ1-1; clone size: -; D gene: -; V gene: TRBV5-1; CDR3 protein: CASSWTANTEAFF; CDR3 DNA: TGCGCCAGCAGCTGGACAGCGAACACTGAAGCTTTCTTT
J gene: TRBJ2-6; clone size: once; D gene: -; V gene: TRBV10-1; CDR3 protein: CASSESPSSTGHTGANVLTF; CDR3 DNA: TGCGCCAGCAGTGAGTCACCCTCCTCAACAGGGCACACTGGGGCCAACGTCCTGACTTTC
J gene: TRBJ1-5; clone size: -; D gene: -; V gene: TRBV27; CDR3 protein: CASSLVSGYGLIGQPQHF; CDR3 DNA: TGTGCCAGCAGTTTAGTCTCGGGTTACGGTTTAATTGGTCAGCCCCAGCATTTT
J gene: TRBJ2-3; clone size: -; D gene: -; V gene: TRBV2; CDR3 protein: CASRDMASTDTQYF; CDR3 DNA: TGTGCCAGCAGGGACATGGCTAGCACAGATACGCAGTATTTT
J gene: TRBJ1-2; clone size: -; D gene: -; V gene: TRBV5-4; CDR3 protein: CASSARGEVGGYTF; CDR3 DNA: TGTGCCAGCAGTGCTCGGGGGGAAGTCGGGGGCTACACCTTC
J gene: TRBJ1-1; clone size: -; D gene: TRBD1; V gene: TRBV7-9; CDR3 protein: CASSLGTGYTEAFF; CDR3 DNA: TGTGCCAGCAGCTTGGGGACAGGGTATACTGAAGCTTTCTTT
J gene: TRBJ1-2; clone size: -; D gene: -; V gene: TRBV27; CDR3 protein: CASSLGRGEGYYGYTF; CDR3 DNA: TGTGCCAGCAGTTTAGGTCGGGGGGAGGGCTACTATGGCTACACCTTC
J gene: TRBJ2-7; clone size: -; D gene: TRBD1; V gene: TRBV29-1; CDR3 protein: CSVVSGQLYEQYF; CDR3 DNA: TGCAGCGTGGTATCGGGACAGCTCTACGAGCAGTACTTC
J gene: TRBJ2-5; clone size: -; D gene: -; V gene: TRBV9; CDR3 protein: CASSSGGMMGGRRETQYF; CDR3 DNA: TGTGCCAGCAGCTCAGGGGGTATGATGGGGGGGCGGCGAGAGACCCAGTACTTC
J gene: TRBJ2-3; clone size: -; D gene: -; V gene: TRBV18; CDR3 protein: CASSPLIGNTDTQYF; CDR3 DNA: TGTGCCAGCTCACCCCTAATCGGAAACACAGATACGCAGTATTTT
J gene: TRBJ2-3; clone size: -; D gene: -; V gene: TRBV5-1; CDR3 protein: CASSLVLSRRLGDTQYF; CDR3 DNA: TGCGCCAGCAGCTTGGTTTTGTCTAGGCGTTTGGGAGATACGCAGTATTTT
J gene: TRBJ1-3; clone size: -; D gene: TRBD1; V gene: TRBV10-3; CDR3 protein: CAISETRDRGSGNTIYF; CDR3 DNA: TGTGCCATCAGTGAGACCCGGGACAGGGGCTCTGGAAACACCATATATTTT
J gene: TRBJ1-2; clone size: -; D gene: TRBD1; V gene: TRBV28; CDR3 protein: CASSSGQGNNYGYTF; CDR3 DNA: TGTGCCAGCAGTTCCGGACAGGGGAATAACTATGGCTACACCTTC
J gene: TRBJ2-5; clone size: -; D gene: -; V gene: TRBV5-5; CDR3 protein: CASSLVGGRQETQYF; CDR3 DNA: TGTGCCAGCAGCTTGGTTGGGGGCCGTCAGGAGACCCAGTACTTC
J gene: TRBJ2-1; clone size: -; D gene: -; V gene: TRBV30; CDR3 protein: CAWSYRGLPYNEQFF; CDR3 DNA: TGTGCCTGGAGTTACCGGGGGCTTCCCTACAATGAGCAGTTCTTC
J gene: TRBJ1-1; clone size: -; D gene: -; V gene: TRBV5-1; CDR3 protein: CASSLVGGTNTEAFF; CDR3 DNA: TGCGCCAGCAGCTTGGTGGGGGGAACGAACACTGAAGCTTTCTTT
J gene: TRBJ1-3; clone size: -; D gene: -; V gene: TRBV10-3; CDR3 protein: CAISESDIVIGNTIYF; CDR3 DNA: TGTGCCATCAGTGAGTCGGACATTGTAATTGGAAACACCATATATTTT
J gene: TRBJ2-1; clone size: -; D gene: -; V gene: TRBV27; CDR3 protein: CASRPFRDTLSHEQFF; CDR3 DNA: TGTGCCAGCAGGCCTTTCCGGGACACTCTAAGCCATGAGCAGTTCTTC
J gene: TRBJ2-7; clone size: few; D gene: -; V gene: TRBV10-3; CDR3 protein: CAIIGLYEQYF; CDR3 DNA: TGTGCCATCATTGGCCTATACGAGCAGTACTTC
J gene: TRBJ2-2; clone size: -; D gene: TRBD1; V gene: TRBV19; CDR3 protein: CASSGRRQGTGELFF; CDR3 DNA: TGTGCCAGTAGTGGACGGAGACAGGGAACCGGGGAGCTGTTTTTT
J gene: TRBJ2-1; clone size: -; D gene: -; V gene: TRBV5-4; CDR3 protein: CASSSYRNRLEYYYNEQFF; CDR3 DNA: TGTGCCAGCAGCTCCTACCGGAACAGGTTGGAGTACTACTACAATGAGCAGTTCTTC
J gene: TRBJ2-7; clone size: -; D gene: TRBD1; V gene: TRBV5-4; CDR3 protein: CASSERQGRSYEQYF; CDR3 DNA: TGTGCCAGCAGCGAAAGACAGGGTCGGTCCTACGAGCAGTACTTC
J gene: TRBJ2-7; clone size: -; D gene: TRBD1; V gene: TRBV11-3; CDR3 protein: CASSGTTGTEAYEQYF; CDR3 DNA: TGTGCCAGCAGCGGAACAACCGGGACAGAGGCCTACGAGCAGTACTTC
J gene: TRBJ2-5; clone size: once; D gene: TRBD2; V gene: TRBV5-4; CDR3 protein: CASSSRLAGGVETQYF; CDR3 DNA: TGTGCCAGCAGCTCCCGACTAGCGGGAGGGGTAGAGACCCAGTACTTC
J gene: TRBJ2-5; clone size: -; D gene: -; V gene: TRBV11-3; CDR3 protein: CASSSGQRQTQYF; CDR3 DNA: TGTGCCAGCAGCTCCGGACAAAGGCAGACCCAGTACTTC
J gene: TRBJ1-1; clone size: -; D gene: TRBD1; V gene: TRBV10-3; CDR3 protein: CAASGTGGISTTEAFF; CDR3 DNA: TGTGCCGCCTCGGGAACAGGGGGAATTTCGACCACTGAAGCTTTCTTT
J gene: TRBJ1-1; clone size: -; D gene: -; V gene: TRBV15; CDR3 protein: CATSTTDTMLSAFF; CDR3 DNA: TGTGCCACCAGCACAACAGACACGATGTTATCAGCTTTCTTT
J gene: TRBJ2-2; clone size: -; D gene: -; V gene: TRBV11-2; CDR3 protein: CASSLGGNTGELFF; CDR3 DNA: TGTGCCAGCAGCTTGGGCGGCAACACCGGGGAGCTGTTTTTT
J gene: TRBJ1-2; clone size: -; D gene: -; V gene: TRBV4-1; CDR3 protein: CASSHGTGYGYTF; CDR3 DNA: TGCGCCAGCAGCCATGGGACGGGCTATGGCTACACCTTC
J gene: TRBJ2-1; clone size: -; D gene: -; V gene: TRBV2; CDR3 protein: CASSLLGPSSYNEQFF; CDR3 DNA: TGTGCCAGCAGTCTTTTGGGACCTAGCTCCTACAATGAGCAGTTCTTC